This TCR beta chain was identified during a study of glioma-infiltrating T cells after dendritic cell vaccination. Study-level background: Autologous tumor lysate-pulsed dendritic cell vaccination was given between the early 2000s and the early 2010s.

Indicated time point: after dendritic cell vaccination, including at tumor progression/relapse. Input was around 2 ug genomic DNA, or all available if less. Repertoires were generated with immunoSEQ multiplex PCR, while TCRdb's copy carries only in-frame clones and drops some. The profile shows 20,000 to 30,000 clones, just under 90% of them singletons. The CDR3 contains 14 residues. Between the trimmed V and J ends, which lost 4 bases and 6 bases, there was a span of 12 bases. CDR1 and CDR2 from the germline V gene are LNHNV and YYDKDF (reference sequence). Study-level findings and limits: Survival was not directly related to TCR clonality in these patients.

Of note for this clone: The antigen is undetermined.

The sample was blood, taken after dendritic cell vaccination. The receptor's source is a human donor with glioblastoma. V and J are TRBV15 and TRBJ2-2, with unresolved D. CDR3 DNA sequence: TGTGCCACCAGCATACGGCCTGGGCCCGGGGAGCTGTTTTTT. It codes for CATSIRPGPGELFF.